The 8 T cell receptor beta chains below all came from one sample that was sequenced in a study of shared clonotypes between healthy human individuals. Profiling relied on immunoSEQ multiplex PCR, and the TCRdb table lists in-frame clones only, not all of them. Among over 95,000 clones listed, around half were seen once. Sequenced: PBMCs. Receptor source: a woman between 40 and 50 years old in good health. Some clones in this sample may be carry-over from other donors' samples.

This chain links TRBV7-9 with TRBJ1-3; D uncertain. V gave up 6 bases and J gave up 1 base, with 4 bases separating them. The CDR3 sequence is 12 residues long. The V gene's germline CDR1 is SEHNR and CDR2 FQNEAQ (reference sequence). CDR3 DNA sequence: TGTGCCAGCAGTTATTCTGGAAACACCATATATTTT. Translating it yields CASSYSGNTIYF.

This clone appeared many times. This same CDR3 is encoded by further DNA sequences in the sample. This sequence joins TRBV29-1 and TRBJ2-5; 8 nucleotides match TRBD2. The CDR3 consists of 13 residues. The V gene's germline CDR1 is SQVTM and CDR2 ANQGSEA. The J segment lost 4 bases and the V segment lost 4 bases, leaving 5 bases of the junction unmatched. In nucleotides, the CDR3 is TGCAGCGTTGCGACTAGCGCAGGAGAGACCCAGTACTTC. Translation: CSVATSAGETQYF.

This clone was observed a handful of times. A clone one base away is much larger, so this may be a read error. The chain uses TRBV21-1 and TRBJ1-3. TRBV21-1 is reported as a pseudogene. The CDR3 consists of 15 residues. In nucleotides, the CDR3 is TGTGCCAGCTCCCCGCTCGGCAGCTTTGGAAACACCATATATTTT. This encodes CASSPLGSFGNTIYF.

This clone showed up many times. The genes are TRBV4-3 and TRBJ1-2; D is unclear. V was shortened by 4 bases and J by 4 bases, with 16 bases between the two germline ends. CDR1 is LGHNA, CDR2 YSLEER, per germline. CDR3 length: 15 amino acids. CDR3 sequence reads: CASSPQARPSYGYTF. DNA of the CDR3: TGCGCCAGCAGCCCCCAGGCTCGTCCATCCTATGGCTACACCTTC.

Concerning this clone itself: An end of the junction does not agree with germline; a read error may underlie this. This chain uses TRBV5-6 with TRBJ1-3; 7 nucleotides line up with TRBD1. CDR1 SGHDT and CDR2 YYEEEE come from the germline V gene. The CDR3 is 16 residues long. Here the CDR3 DNA reads TGTGCCAGCAGCGAGGGACAGCCTCTCTCTGGATACACCATATATTTT. Protein: CASSEGQPLSGYTIYF.

At least ten counts were recorded for this clone. The chain combines TRBV7-9 with TRBJ2-1; 10 bases are shared with TRBD1. J lost 10 bases, V lost 5 bases, and 11 bases had no gene match. The CDR3 has 15 residues. Germline V CDR1 and CDR2: SEHNR, FQNEAQ (reference sequence). In DNA form, the CDR3 reads TGTGCCAGCAGCCTCGGACAGGGGGAGACGGGAGAGCAGTTCTTC. Its translation: CASSLGQGETGEQFF.

This clone was seen repeatedly, ten times or more. J is TRBJ1-1 and V is TRBV29-1; 8 nucleotides align to TRBD1. The CDR3 has 14 residues. CDR1 is SQVTM, CDR2 ANQGSEA, per germline. V was pared by 3 bases and J by 5 bases, with 8 bases of the junction left unmatched. The CDR3: CSVDRAGGQTEAFF. CDR3 sequence (DNA): TGCAGCGTTGATAGGGCAGGGGGCCAAACTGAAGCTTTCTTT.

The chain couples TRBV7-8 to TRBJ2-5, with D perhaps matching TRBD1 or TRBD2 (6 bases each). Germline CDR1 is SGHVS and CDR2 is FQNEAQ. Trimming pared 5 bases from V and 5 bases from J, leaving 15 bases between. This CDR3 contains 14 residues. Written as DNA, the CDR3 is TGTGCCAGCAGCACGGCTACAGGGAGGGAGACCCAGTACTTC. Residues: CASSTATGRETQYF. The full variable domain, in which reference TRBV7-8 and TRBJ2-5 provide the parts outside the CDR3, is GAGVSQSPRYKVAKRGQDVALRCDPISGHVSLFWYQQALGQGPEFLTYFQNEAQLDKSGLPSDRFFAERPEGSVSTLKIQRTQQEDSAVYLCASSTATGRETQYFGPGTRLLVL.